This TCR beta chain was identified in a study of blood T cell repertoires in COVID-19. Study-level background: T cells, B-cell-depleted T cells, or PBMCs supplied cDNA or gDNA.

Sequencing used immunoSEQ multiplex PCR; TCRdb keeps in-frame clones, though not all of them. Counted here are a few hundred thousand clones, 90% occurring once; the ten biggest clones make up roughly 16%. Participants came from some 23 US areas, aged roughly 18 to 95 years. V dropped 4 bases and J dropped 0 bases, with 24 bases sitting between them. Per germline, CDR1 LGHDT and CDR2 YNNKEL (reference sequence). CDR3 length equals 19 residues. This clonotype was obtained from a man under 40 who had been exposed to COVID-19. Sequencing was performed on PBMCs or T cells enriched from blood (not recorded which). The gene calls are TRBV3-1 (or the pseudogene TRBV3-2) and TRBJ1-1; D is possibly TRBD1 (6 bases). CDR3 in amino acids: CASSLESNRVTLLNTEAFF. CDR3 in DNA: TGTGCCAGCAGCCTAGAGTCGAACAGGGTTACGCTTTTGAACACTGAAGCTTTCTTT.